The 2 T cell receptor beta chains listed next were all sequenced from one sample in a study of blood T cell repertoires in COVID-19. Profiling relied on immunoSEQ multiplex PCR, and the TCRdb table lists in-frame clones only, not all of them. The table records 300,000 to 400,000 clones, roughly 87% of them present only once. The specimen was peripheral blood. Every receptor here comes from a man aged 30 to 39 with COVID-19, enrolled during active disease.

This clone was observed a few times. The CDR3 region has the DNA TGTGCCAGCAGCCCGACAGGACTAGCGGGCTACGAGCAGTACTTC. Amino acids: CASSPTGLAGYEQYF. The chain has TRBV27 and TRBJ2-7; TRBD2 matches at 11 bases. V was pared by 6 bases and J by 3 bases, with 7 bases of the junction left unmatched. This CDR3 comprises 15 residues. Germline values: CDR1 MNHEY, CDR2 SMNVEV (reference sequence).

This clone was counted once. The V call is TRBV3-1 (or the pseudogene TRBV3-2), the J call TRBJ1-2; D may be TRBD1 (6 bases). V was clipped by 4 bases and J by 7 bases, with 25 bases between them. CDR1 is LGHDT, CDR2 YNNKEL, per germline (reference sequence). The CDR3 contains 17 residues. CDR3 in DNA: TGTGCCAGCAGCCCAATAACAGCGGGGGGCCGACCGGGTGGCTACACCTTC. It codes for CASSPITAGGRPGGYTF.